Listed below are T cell receptor beta chains from one sample, sequenced in a study of beta chain features in type 1 diabetes. The assay was immunoSEQ multiplex PCR, and TCRdb's table has in-frame clones only and misses some. The sample holds 150,000 to 180,000 clones; around 8% are singletons and the top ten take approximately 0.69%. The specimen was central memory CD4+ T cells from blood. The receptors here all came from a man younger than 35 in good health. Both conserved end residues are part of each CDR3. A D gene is named only where the DNA matches it firmly. Some rows have no size entry. The others give once, few or many, or a class for an expanded clone.

j_call | clone_size | d_call | v_call | cdr3_aa | cdr3_nt
TRBJ1-6 | few | . | TRBV5-1 | CASSLDGVQNSPLHF | TGCGCCAGCAGCTTGGACGGGGTCCAAAATTCACCCCTCCACTTT
TRBJ1-1 | . | . | TRBV7-2 | CASSPVTIMNTEAFF | TGTGCCAGCAGCCCGGTGACAATAATGAACACTGAAGCTTTCTTT
TRBJ2-6 | . | . | TRBV18 | CASSPPGVPSGANVLTF | TGTGCCAGCTCACCACCGGGAGTCCCCTCTGGGGCCAACGTCCTGACTTTC
TRBJ1-1 | few | TRBD1 | TRBV5-1 | CASSLGQGGTEAFF | TGCGCCAGCAGCTTGGGACAGGGAGGCACTGAAGCTTTCTTT
TRBJ2-3 | . | TRBD1 | TRBV11-2 | CASSLGTGTDTQYF | TGTGCCAGCAGCCTAGGGACAGGGACAGATACGCAGTATTTT
TRBJ1-1 | . | TRBD1 | TRBV28 | CASGAGQGDMNTEAFF | TGTGCCAGCGGAGCGGGACAGGGAGATATGAACACTGAAGCTTTCTTT
TRBJ2-3 | few | . | TRBV21-1 | CASSTRADTQYF | TGTGCCAGCAGCACCCGGGCAGATACGCAGTATTTT
TRBJ2-7 | . | TRBD1 | TRBV6-5 | CASRRDRTAYEQYF | TGTGCCAGCAGGAGGGACAGAACAGCCTACGAGCAGTACTTC
TRBJ2-3 | . | . | TRBV25-1 | CASGDTGTDTQYF | TGTGCCAGCGGGGACACGGGCACAGATACGCAGTATTTT
TRBJ1-1 | . | . | TRBV2 | CASSEIVTEAFF | TGTGCCAGCAGTGAAATAGTTACTGAAGCTTTCTTT
TRBJ1-6 | many | TRBD1 | TRBV23-1 | CASHPRGESPLHF | TGCGCCAGCCACCCCAGGGGGGAATCACCCCTCCACTTT
TRBJ1-1 | . | . | TRBV5-6 | CASSLLGGRSVSGAFF | TGTGCCAGCAGCCTCCTGGGAGGGCGGAGCGTGAGCGGAGCTTTCTTT
TRBJ2-7 | . | . | TRBV30 | CAWSLGRVPYEQYF | TGTGCCTGGAGCTTGGGCAGGGTCCCCTACGAGCAGTACTTC
TRBJ2-2 | . | TRBD1 | TRBV7-2 | CASTAQGASSTGELFF | TGTGCCAGCACCGCTCAGGGGGCTAGTAGCACCGGGGAGCTGTTTTTT
TRBJ1-3 | . | . | TRBV10-2 | CASSESVRNTIYF | TGCGCCAGCAGTGAGTCGGTGAGGAACACCATATATTTT
TRBJ1-2 | . | TRBD1 | TRBV27 | CASSSGGWDGYTF | TGTGCCAGCAGTTCAGGGGGCTGGGATGGCTACACCTTC
TRBJ2-2 | few | TRBD2 | TRBV5-1 | CASSSGTSGFTGELFF | TGCGCCAGCAGCAGCGGGACTAGCGGCTTCACCGGGGAGCTGTTTTTT
TRBJ2-1 | . | . | TRBV28 | CATVVGGNQEQFF | TGTGCCACCGTAGTAGGAGGCAACCAGGAGCAGTTCTTC
TRBJ2-5 | many | TRBD1 | TRBV18 | CASSPQQGTETQYF | TGTGCCAGCTCACCCCAACAGGGGACAGAGACCCAGTACTTC
TRBJ2-2 | few | . | TRBV5-1 | CASSLDGGRWTGELFF | TGCGCCAGCAGCTTGGACGGGGGGCGTTGGACCGGGGAGCTGTTTTTT
TRBJ2-3 | . | . | TRBV7-9 | CASSLFSGPPDTQYF | TGTGCCAGCAGCTTGTTCTCAGGGCCCCCAGATACGCAGTATTTT
TRBJ2-7 | few | TRBD1 | TRBV7-2 | CASSLAGTGHSYEQYF | TGTGCCAGCAGCTTAGCCGGGACAGGGCACTCCTACGAGCAGTACTTC
TRBJ2-1 | few | . | TRBV5-4 | CASSLAILQNEQFF | TGTGCCAGCAGCTTGGCCATATTGCAGAATGAGCAGTTCTTC
TRBJ2-2 | few | . | TRBV7-3 | CASSSTLTNTGELFF | TGTGCCAGCAGCTCGACACTTACGAACACCGGGGAGCTGTTTTTT
TRBJ2-5 | . | . | TRBV7-2 | CASSLVIGQQETQYF | TGTGCCAGCAGCTTAGTAATCGGACAGCAAGAGACCCAGTACTTC
TRBJ2-5 | few | . | TRBV7-6 | CASSQRTRETQYF | TGTGCCAGCAGCCAGCGTACGAGGGAGACCCAGTACTTC
TRBJ2-3 | . | TRBD1 | TRBV5-1 | CASSLGTGGDTQYF | TGCGCCAGCAGCTTGGGGACAGGGGGAGATACGCAGTATTTT
TRBJ2-5 | many | TRBD2 | TRBV7-9 | CASSLAIAGETQYF | TGTGCCAGCAGCTTAGCGATAGCGGGAGAGACCCAGTACTTC
TRBJ2-7 | few | . | TRBV28 | CASSAFSSYEQYF | TGTGCCAGCAGTGCGTTTAGCTCCTACGAGCAGTACTTC